One sample yielded the 8 T cell receptor beta chains listed below, sequenced in a study of tumor-infiltrating lymphocytes in primary liver carcinoma listed by TCRdb under 2017. TCRdb records Illumina HiSeq 2500 as the sequencer. Using a constant-region primer and ProtoScript II reverse transcriptase, TCRbeta-specific cDNA was reverse-transcribed from 400 to 550 ng total RNA. Construction of the TCRbeta libraries relied on three nested rounds of multiplex PCR, following a slightly modified ARM-PCR procedure. Each of the first two PCR rounds ran for approximately 10 cycles and used multiplex TRBV1-TRBV30 forward primers together with a Cbeta reverse primer. TCRdb itself trimmed the public reads at Q25 with fastp, ran MiXCR and retained productive beta chains. Rows with a matching CDR3 protein are joined into one entry that keeps the most common DNA and genes. A total of about 64,000 distinct CDR3 sequences appear in this sample, about 71% of them only once. Around 44% of the sample belongs to the ten largest clones.

Without any cell sorting, total RNA and DNA were extracted together from around 20-30 mg of bulk tissue using the AllPrep DNA/RNA mini kit. Material for sequencing was liver tumor tissue from sampling region 4. What this sample's cell subset or site label stands for: tumor region T4, right-lateral pole. These TCRs come from a man aged 40-49 years with primary liver carcinoma and hepatitis B virus infection.

Concerning this clonotype: Compared with germline, one end of the junction differs, possibly owing to a read error. This chain links TRBV5-6 with TRBJ1-1; no firm D call. Germline V lookup: CDR1 SGHDT, CDR2 YYEEEE. The length of the CDR3 is 14 residues. CDR3 protein: CASGLHGLNTEAFF. In nucleotides, the CDR3 is TGTGCCAGCGGCTTGCACGGATTGAACACTGAAGCTTTCTTT.

In the case of this clonotype: The germline gene is not matched at one end of the junction; a read error may be the cause. This chain connects TRBV10-3 to TRBJ2-6; 7 bases agree with TRBD2. The CDR3 is made up of 18 amino acids. Per germline, CDR1 ENHRY and CDR2 SYGVKD. CDR3 in amino acids: CAISESLSGPSGANLLTF. The CDR3 DNA is TGTGCCATCAGTGAGTCGCTTAGCGGGCCCTCTGGGGCCAACCTCCTGACTTTC.

This clonotype has only one observation. An end of the junction does not agree with germline; a read error may underlie this. The chain joins TRBV6-2 or TRBV6-3 to TRBJ2-1; TRBD2 matches 7 bases. Germline V gene lookup returns CDR1 MNHEY and CDR2 SVGEGT. The CDR3 length is 16 residues. The CDR3 DNA sequence: TGTACCAGCAGTCCCTGGGGGAGCGGGAAGGTCAATAAACAATTCTTC. This gives the protein CTSSPWGSGKVNKQFF.

Concerning this clonotype itself: The CDR3 does not close with the conserved phenylalanine or tryptophan, likely indicating a read error. The chain combines TRBV6-5 with TRBJ2-3, with a possible D match to TRBD2 (6 bases). From germline, CDR1 is MNHEY and CDR2 SVGAGI. This CDR3 is built from 15 residues. Written as DNA, the CDR3 is TGTGCCTGCAGTTACGCGGGGCTAAGCACAGATACGCAGTATTCT. Its protein is CACSYAGLSTDTQYS.

In regard to this clonotype: A read error is possible here, since a much larger clone lies one base away. This sequence joins TRBV28 and TRBJ2-7, with 11 bases matching TRBD2. Germline CDR1 reads MDHEN; CDR2 reads SYDVKM. The CDR3 has 15 amino acids. V was clipped by 8 bases and J by 1 base; unmatched bases: 7. CDR3 nucleotide sequence: TGTGCCAGCTTCAGACTAGCGGGAAGGTCCTACGAGCAGTACTTC. This encodes CASFRLAGRSYEQYF.

With respect to this clonotype: One junction end disagrees with the germline gene, perhaps due to a read error. This chain joins TRBV29-1 and TRBJ1-2, with D tentatively TRBD1 (6 bases). Germline V gene data show CDR1 as SQVTM and CDR2 as ANQGSEA. The CDR3 contains 12 residues. Here the CDR3 reads CSVENIGGGYTF. In DNA form, the CDR3 reads TGTAGCGTTGAAAATATAGGGGGAGGCTACACCTTC. Using reference TRBV29-1 and TRBJ1-2 for the parts outside the CDR3, the full variable domain is SAVISQKPSRDICQRGTSLTIQCQVDSQVTMMFWYRQQPGQSLTLIATANQGSEATYESGFVIDKFPISRPNLTFSTLTVSNMSPEDSSIYLCSVENIGGGYTFGSGTRLTVV.

The chain employs TRBV29-1 and TRBJ2-7; possible D gene TRBD1, 5 bases. Germline assignment: CDR1 SQVTM and CDR2 ANQGSEA. This CDR3 spans 11 amino acids. CDR3 nucleotide sequence: TGCAGTGCTGGAGACAGCCACGAGCAGTACTTC. It codes for CSAGDSHEQYF.

This clonotype came up a few times. At one end, the junction sequence differs from germline, possibly due to a read error. The chain is built from TRBV7-9 and TRBJ2-1; weak D call: TRBD1 (6 bases). Per the germline V gene, CDR1 is SEHNR and CDR2 is FQNEAQ (reference sequence). CDR3 length: 15 residues. CDR3 sequence: CTSSLGVQGNNEQFF. CDR3 nucleotides: TGTACCAGCAGCTTAGGAGTACAGGGCAACAATGAGCAATTCTTC.